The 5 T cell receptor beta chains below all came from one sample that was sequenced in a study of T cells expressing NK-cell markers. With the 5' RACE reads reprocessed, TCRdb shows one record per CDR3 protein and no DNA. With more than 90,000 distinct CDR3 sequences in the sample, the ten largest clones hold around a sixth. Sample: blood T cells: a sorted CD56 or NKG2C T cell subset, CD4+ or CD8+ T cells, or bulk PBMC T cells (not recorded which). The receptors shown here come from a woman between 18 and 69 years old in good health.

The CDR3 spells CSVRRGAPYGYTF. The chain joins TRBV29-1 to TRBJ1-2; TCRdb selects TRBD1, and the lack of DNA leaves this call unchecked. This CDR3 comprises 13 residues. From germline, CDR1 is SQVTM and CDR2 ANQGSEA.

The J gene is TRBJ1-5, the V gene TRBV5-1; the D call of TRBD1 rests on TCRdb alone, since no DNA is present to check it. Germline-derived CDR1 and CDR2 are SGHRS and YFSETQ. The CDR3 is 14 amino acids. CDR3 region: CASSADSPDQPQHF.

The CDR3 reads CASSLAIAGVVDEQFF. V is TRBV5-1 and J is TRBJ2-1; there is no DNA to check the TCRdb D call of TRBD2. CDR3 length: 16 amino acids. Germline CDR1 is SGHRS and CDR2 is YFSETQ.

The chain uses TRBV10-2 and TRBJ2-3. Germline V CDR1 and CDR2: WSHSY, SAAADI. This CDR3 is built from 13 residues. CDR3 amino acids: CASSEQATDTQYF.

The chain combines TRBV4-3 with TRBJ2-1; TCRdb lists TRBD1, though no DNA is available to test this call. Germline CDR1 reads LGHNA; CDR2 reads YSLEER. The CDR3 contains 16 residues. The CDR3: CASSQDSQGARNEQFF.